This passage covers 29 T cell receptor beta chains from one sample sequenced in a study of T cell responses to AZD1222 COVID-19 vaccine. Generated by immunoSEQ multiplex PCR, the TCRdb table keeps only in-frame clones and is missing some. The sample consists of some 110,000 clones, about 86% of them appearing once. The input for sequencing was peripheral blood, taken 28 days after the second AZD1222 dose. The receptors stem from an adult who received the AZD1222 COVID-19 vaccine.

This sequence joins TRBV5-1 and TRBJ1-3; unclear D gene. Trimming took off 5 bases at V and 0 bases at J, with 15 bases between the two ends. From germline, CDR1 is SGHRS and CDR2 YFSETQ. The CDR3 spans 16 residues. The CDR3 nucleotides read TGCGCCAGCAGACCAACCACGGGGAGCTCTGGAAACACCATATATTTT. It codes for CASRPTTGSSGNTIYF.

This chain links TRBV6-5 with TRBJ2-2, with 7 bases matching TRBD2. Germline loops: CDR1 MNHEY, CDR2 SVGAGI. The length of the CDR3 is 15 residues. The trim removed 6 bases at V and 2 bases at J, leaving 6 bases unmatched. The CDR3 sequence is CASRRGSSNTGELFF. The CDR3, as DNA: TGTGCCAGCAGGCGCGGGAGTAGTAACACCGGGGAGCTGTTTTTT.

The rearrangement links TRBV28 to TRBJ2-2; no reliable D call. The CDR3 spans 16 residues. V dropped 4 bases and J dropped 8 bases, with 20 bases sitting between them. Germline V lookup: CDR1 MDHEN, CDR2 SYDVKM. The CDR3 coding sequence is TGTGCCAGCAGTTCTTTTGGCAGTCCGACACGTGGGGAGCTGTTTTTT. Protein sequence: CASSSFGSPTRGELFF.

This clone has more than one count but fewer than ten. This rearrangement joins TRBV7-9 to TRBJ1-2; the D is unclear. Germline V lookup: CDR1 SEHNR, CDR2 FQNEAQ (reference sequence). Trimming pared 4 bases from V and 3 bases from J, leaving 6 bases between. The CDR3 sequence is 12 residues long. Here the CDR3 DNA reads TGTGCCAGCAGCTGGGGAGACTATGGCTACACCTTC. It encodes CASSWGDYGYTF.

This clone was seen just once. V is TRBV6-1 and J is TRBJ1-5, with D tentatively TRBD1 (5 bases). V lost 4 bases and J lost 2, with 15 bases in between. The CDR3 is made up of 16 amino acids. Germline V gives CDR1 MNHNS, CDR2 SASEGT. In nucleotides, the CDR3 is TGTGCCAGCAGTGCTGTGGGGGGAAGGGGCAATCAGCCCCAGCATTTT. As protein: CASSAVGGRGNQPQHF.

The chain has TRBV29-1 and TRBJ2-5; 7 bases are a match to TRBD1. Trimming at V came to 4 bases and at J to 4 bases, leaving 9 bases not matched to a gene. The length of the CDR3 is 14 residues. The germline gives CDR1 SQVTM, CDR2 ANQGSEA. CDR3 sequence reads: CSVGVRGPGETQYF. The CDR3 DNA follows: TGCAGCGTTGGCGTAAGGGGGCCCGGAGAGACCCAGTACTTC.

This chain uses TRBV5-6 with TRBJ2-5, with D maybe TRBD2 (5 bases). The CDR3 spans 13 residues. Germline CDR1 and CDR2: SGHDT and YYEEEE. The germline V and J ends were trimmed by 7 bases and 1 base, with 11 bases remaining between them. The CDR3 protein is CASGRTGQETQYF. The CDR3, as DNA: TGTGCCAGCGGAAGGACTGGCCAAGAGACCCAGTACTTC. The full variable domain, its missing parts supplied by reference TRBV5-6 and TRBJ2-5, is DAGVTQSPTHLIKTRGQQVTLRCSPKSGHDTVSWYQQALGQGPQFIFQYYEEEERQRGNFPDRFSGHQFPNYSSELNVNALLLGDSALYLCASGRTGQETQYFGPGTRLLVL.

V usage is TRBV7-6 and J usage is TRBJ2-5; unclear D gene. The CDR3 runs 16 residues. V dropped 5 bases and J dropped 1 base, with 17 bases sitting between them. Germline CDR1 is SGHVS and CDR2 is FNYEAQ. The CDR3 DNA reads TGTGCCAGCAGCAGCAAAGGACCGAACGTCCAAGAGACCCAGTACTTC. It translates to CASSSKGPNVQETQYF.

V and J are TRBV29-1 and TRBJ1-2; 7 bases agree with TRBD1. CDR1 and CDR2 (germline): SQVTM, ANQGSEA. The V segment lost 3 bases and the J segment 1 base; nucleotides outside the gene matches: 2. The CDR3 has 13 amino acids. For the CDR3, the DNA is TGCAGCGTTGACGGGGACAGTAACTATGGCTACACCTTC. This gives the protein CSVDGDSNYGYTF.

This chain uses TRBV2 with TRBJ1-4, with 11 positions matching TRBD1. This CDR3 region has 14 residues. After removal of 7 bases from V and 7 bases from J, the junction contained 5 bases not matched to a gene. Germline lookup yields CDR1 SNHLY and CDR2 FYNNEI. CDR3 bases: TGTGCCAGCACCCTGGGACAGGGGGTTGAAAAACTGTTTTTT. As protein: CASTLGQGVEKLFF.

This chain connects TRBV11-2 to TRBJ1-6; D is undetermined. Per the germline V gene, CDR1 is SGHAT and CDR2 is FQNNGV. The length of the CDR3 is 14 residues. Trimming cost V 3 bases and J 5 bases, with 8 bases left between them. DNA of the CDR3: TGTGCCAGCAGCTTCGGATCCCATAATTCACCCCTCCACTTT. Translating it yields CASSFGSHNSPLHF.

This clone has a single count. The rearrangement uses TRBV6-5 and TRBJ1-1; 7 bases are a match to TRBD1. Per the germline V gene, CDR1 is MNHEY and CDR2 is SVGAGI. The CDR3 length is 13 residues. J gave up 1 base and V 6 bases, and 2 bases lay outside the gene matches. This CDR3 reads CASRRQGNTEAFF. CDR3 nucleotide sequence: TGTGCCAGCAGGAGACAGGGGAACACTGAAGCTTTCTTT.

This chain links TRBV30 with TRBJ2-7; no definite D call. CDR3 length: 16 residues. Looked up from germline, CDR1 is GTSNPN and CDR2 is SVGIG (reference sequence). V was trimmed by 0 bases and J by 2 bases, leaving 17 bases between them. CDR3 sequence: CAWSVPGVEKAYEQYF. In DNA, the CDR3 is TGTGCCTGGAGTGTACCCGGTGTCGAGAAAGCCTACGAGCAGTACTTC. The full variable domain, completed using reference TRBV30 and TRBJ2-7, is SQTIHQWPATLVQPVGSPLSLECTVEGTSNPNLYWYRQAAGRGLQLLFYSVGIGQISSEVPQNLSASRPQDRQFILSSKKLLLSDSGFYLCAWSVPGVEKAYEQYFGPGTRLTVT.

CDR3 residues: CASSLDYIAYDEQFF. CDR3 DNA sequence: TGTGCCAGCAGCTTAGATTATATAGCTTACGATGAGCAGTTCTTC. The V gene is TRBV11-3, the J gene TRBJ2-1; D call uncertain. CDR1 and CDR2 (germline): SGHNT, YENEEA. The CDR3 length is 15 residues. V gave up 0 bases and J gave up 8 bases, with 14 bases separating them.

The CDR3 here is CASSLLGGMNTEAFF. The CDR3 DNA is TGTGCCAGCAGCTTATTGGGGGGCATGAACACTGAAGCTTTCTTT. The V call is TRBV7-3, the J call TRBJ1-1; possibly TRBD1 for D (6 bases). In germline, CDR1 is SGHTA, CDR2 FQGTGA. V was clipped by 2 bases and J by 0 bases, with 10 bases between them. The length of the CDR3 is 15 residues.

This chain links TRBV19 with TRBJ2-5; D unclear. The V gene lost 6 bases and the J gene lost 1 base, with 12 bases spanning the gap. Germline CDR1 and CDR2: LNHDA and SQIVND (reference sequence). The CDR3 sequence is 14 residues long. CDR3 sequence: CASSMGRSQETQYF. CDR3 coding DNA: TGTGCCAGTAGCATGGGAAGGAGCCAAGAGACCCAGTACTTC.

The CDR3 sequence: CASAQREDYNEQFF. The CDR3 DNA reads TGTGCCAGCGCCCAGCGGGAAGATTACAATGAGCAGTTCTTC. V usage is TRBV7-2 and J usage is TRBJ2-1, with 7 bases identical to TRBD2. The germline CDR1 and CDR2 sequences are SGHTA and FQGNSA. The CDR3 covers 14 residues. The V segment lost 8 bases and the J segment 4 bases; nucleotides outside the gene matches: 8. The complete variable domain, with remaining parts taken from reference TRBV7-2 and TRBJ2-1, reads GAGVSQSPSNKVTEKGKDVELRCDPISGHTALYWYRQSLGQGLEFLIYFQGNSAPDKSGLPSDRFSAERTGGSVSTLTIQRTQQEDSAVYLCASAQREDYNEQFFGPGTRLTVL.

The gene calls are TRBV5-1 and TRBJ1-1, with a tentative D call TRBD1 (5 bases). CDR1 is SGHRS, CDR2 YFSETQ, per germline. The length of the CDR3 is 13 residues. Trimming pared 4 bases from V and 6 bases from J, leaving 13 bases between. The CDR3 protein is CASSPGGYAEAFF. In DNA form, the CDR3 reads TGCGCCAGCAGCCCGGGGGGGTACGCTGAAGCTTTCTTT.

Here the CDR3 reads CASSINTGRVGYGYTF. CDR3 nucleotides: TGTGCCAGTAGTATCAACACGGGGAGGGTAGGCTATGGCTACACCTTC. The chain has TRBV19 and TRBJ1-2; no definite D call. This CDR3 is built from 16 residues. Germline lookup yields CDR1 LNHDA and CDR2 SQIVND (reference sequence). Trimming took 3 bases from V and 4 from J, leaving 18 bases between them. The whole variable domain, remainder taken from reference TRBV19 and TRBJ1-2, is DGGITQSPKYLFRKEGQNVTLSCEQNLNHDAMYWYRQDPGQGLRLIYYSQIVNDFQKGDIAEGYSVSREKKESFPLTVTSAQKNPTAFYLCASSINTGRVGYGYTFGSGTRLTVV.

Note on this clone: Other DNA sequences within the sample encode an identical CDR3. The CDR3 DNA follows: TGTGCCAGTAGTATCTGGACAGGGGATCAGCCCCAGCATTTT. As protein: CASSIWTGDQPQHF. This sequence joins TRBV19 and TRBJ1-5; 9 bases align to TRBD1. This CDR3 region has 14 residues. V lost 3 bases and J lost 5; bases outside the gene matches: 2. Germline V gene lookup returns CDR1 LNHDA and CDR2 SQIVND (reference sequence).

The rearrangement uses TRBV2 and TRBJ2-1; 9 nucleotides agree with TRBD1. Germline CDR1 and CDR2: SNHLY and FYNNEI. J lost 2 bases, V lost 10 bases, and 6 bases had no gene match. CDR3 size: 14 residues. The CDR3 DNA reads TGTGCCAAGACCGGGACAGGGACCTACAATGAGCAGTTCTTC. It yields the protein CAKTGTGTYNEQFF.

The rearrangement links TRBV7-8 to TRBJ2-5; possible D gene TRBD1, 6 bases. CDR3 length equals 14 residues. Germline-derived CDR1 and CDR2 are SGHVS and FQNEAQ. V lost 5 bases and J lost 2, with 12 bases in between. CDR3 bases: TGTGCCAGCAGCAAAAGTAGGGGGCAAGAGACCCAGTACTTC. Translation gives CASSKSRGQETQYF.

The rearrangement joins TRBV19 to TRBJ1-1; 10 bases fit TRBD1. V shed 1 base and J 10 bases; nucleotides not matched to a gene: 6. The CDR3 runs 14 residues. Germline V CDR1 and CDR2: LNHDA, SQIVND (reference sequence). CDR3 residues: CASSIGQGARAAFF. The DNA of the CDR3 is TGTGCCAGTAGTATAGGACAGGGGGCTCGGGCAGCTTTCTTT.

This rearrangement joins TRBV9 to TRBJ1-3; no firm D call. The germline gives CDR1 SGDLS, CDR2 YYNGEE. With 2 bases removed from V and 0 bases from J, the gap between germline ends came to 12 bases. The CDR3 has 16 amino acids. CDR3 residues: CASSVTDAGSGNTIYF. CDR3 nucleotides: TGTGCCAGCAGCGTTACGGACGCCGGCTCTGGAAACACCATATATTTT.

The CDR3 DNA is TGTGCCAGCAGCTTAAAACCCGGGGGCAATCAGCCCCAGCATTTT. Translated: CASSLKPGGNQPQHF. V gene TRBV7-2 combines with J gene TRBJ1-5; D is unresolved. V was shortened by 2 bases and J by 2 bases, with 10 bases between the two germline ends. Germline V gene sequence: CDR1 SGHTA, CDR2 FQGNSA. This CDR3 comprises 15 residues.

The chain employs TRBV10-2 and TRBJ2-7; 8 positions match TRBD2. Germline V gives CDR1 WSHSY, CDR2 SAAADI. V was clipped by 6 bases and J by 4 bases; unmatched bases: 8. This CDR3 has 14 residues. The DNA for the CDR3 is TGCGCCAGCAGGGGACTAGTTTCAGGTTACGAGCAGTACTTC. Its protein product is CASRGLVSGYEQYF.

The count of this clone is one. The chain is built from TRBV6-1 and TRBJ1-6; 7 nucleotides match TRBD1. Germline loops: CDR1 MNHNS, CDR2 SASEGT. This CDR3 contains 15 residues. V was clipped by 2 bases and J by 6 bases; unmatched bases: 4. Written as DNA, the CDR3 is TGTGCCAGCAGTGAATTTTGGGACAGTAATTCACCCCTCCACTTT. This gives the protein CASSEFWDSNSPLHF.

The V call is TRBV18, the J call TRBJ2-7; D gene uncertain. V lost 0 bases, J lost 4 bases, and 10 bases lay in between. There are 14 residues in the CDR3. Germline CDR1 KGHSH, CDR2 LQKENI. The DNA for the CDR3 is TGTGCCAGCTCACCACCGAGTTCTCCTTACGAGCAGTACTTC. Translating gives CASSPPSSPYEQYF.

The chain recombines TRBV10-3 with TRBJ1-5; the D gene is possibly TRBD1 (5 bases). Trimming cost V 7 bases and J 5 bases, with 15 bases left between them. Germline loops: CDR1 ENHRY, CDR2 SYGVKD. This CDR3 comprises 14 residues. The CDR3 spells CAITPGLGDQPQHF. In DNA, the CDR3 is TGTGCCATCACCCCCGGGTTAGGGGATCAGCCCCAGCATTTT.